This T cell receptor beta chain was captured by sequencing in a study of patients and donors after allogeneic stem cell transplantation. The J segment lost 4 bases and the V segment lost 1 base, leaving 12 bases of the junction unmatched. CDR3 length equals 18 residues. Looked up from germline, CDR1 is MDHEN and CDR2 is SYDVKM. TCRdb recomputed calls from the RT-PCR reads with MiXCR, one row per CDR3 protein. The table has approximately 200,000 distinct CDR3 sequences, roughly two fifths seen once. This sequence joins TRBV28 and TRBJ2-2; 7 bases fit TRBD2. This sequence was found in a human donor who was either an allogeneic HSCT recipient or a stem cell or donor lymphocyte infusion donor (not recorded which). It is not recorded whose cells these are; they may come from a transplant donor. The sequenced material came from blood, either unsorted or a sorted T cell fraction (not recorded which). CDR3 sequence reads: CASSLFPERESFTGELFF. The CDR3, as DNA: TGTGCCAGCAGTTTATTCCCCGAGCGGGAAAGTTTCACCGGGGAGCTGTTTTTT.